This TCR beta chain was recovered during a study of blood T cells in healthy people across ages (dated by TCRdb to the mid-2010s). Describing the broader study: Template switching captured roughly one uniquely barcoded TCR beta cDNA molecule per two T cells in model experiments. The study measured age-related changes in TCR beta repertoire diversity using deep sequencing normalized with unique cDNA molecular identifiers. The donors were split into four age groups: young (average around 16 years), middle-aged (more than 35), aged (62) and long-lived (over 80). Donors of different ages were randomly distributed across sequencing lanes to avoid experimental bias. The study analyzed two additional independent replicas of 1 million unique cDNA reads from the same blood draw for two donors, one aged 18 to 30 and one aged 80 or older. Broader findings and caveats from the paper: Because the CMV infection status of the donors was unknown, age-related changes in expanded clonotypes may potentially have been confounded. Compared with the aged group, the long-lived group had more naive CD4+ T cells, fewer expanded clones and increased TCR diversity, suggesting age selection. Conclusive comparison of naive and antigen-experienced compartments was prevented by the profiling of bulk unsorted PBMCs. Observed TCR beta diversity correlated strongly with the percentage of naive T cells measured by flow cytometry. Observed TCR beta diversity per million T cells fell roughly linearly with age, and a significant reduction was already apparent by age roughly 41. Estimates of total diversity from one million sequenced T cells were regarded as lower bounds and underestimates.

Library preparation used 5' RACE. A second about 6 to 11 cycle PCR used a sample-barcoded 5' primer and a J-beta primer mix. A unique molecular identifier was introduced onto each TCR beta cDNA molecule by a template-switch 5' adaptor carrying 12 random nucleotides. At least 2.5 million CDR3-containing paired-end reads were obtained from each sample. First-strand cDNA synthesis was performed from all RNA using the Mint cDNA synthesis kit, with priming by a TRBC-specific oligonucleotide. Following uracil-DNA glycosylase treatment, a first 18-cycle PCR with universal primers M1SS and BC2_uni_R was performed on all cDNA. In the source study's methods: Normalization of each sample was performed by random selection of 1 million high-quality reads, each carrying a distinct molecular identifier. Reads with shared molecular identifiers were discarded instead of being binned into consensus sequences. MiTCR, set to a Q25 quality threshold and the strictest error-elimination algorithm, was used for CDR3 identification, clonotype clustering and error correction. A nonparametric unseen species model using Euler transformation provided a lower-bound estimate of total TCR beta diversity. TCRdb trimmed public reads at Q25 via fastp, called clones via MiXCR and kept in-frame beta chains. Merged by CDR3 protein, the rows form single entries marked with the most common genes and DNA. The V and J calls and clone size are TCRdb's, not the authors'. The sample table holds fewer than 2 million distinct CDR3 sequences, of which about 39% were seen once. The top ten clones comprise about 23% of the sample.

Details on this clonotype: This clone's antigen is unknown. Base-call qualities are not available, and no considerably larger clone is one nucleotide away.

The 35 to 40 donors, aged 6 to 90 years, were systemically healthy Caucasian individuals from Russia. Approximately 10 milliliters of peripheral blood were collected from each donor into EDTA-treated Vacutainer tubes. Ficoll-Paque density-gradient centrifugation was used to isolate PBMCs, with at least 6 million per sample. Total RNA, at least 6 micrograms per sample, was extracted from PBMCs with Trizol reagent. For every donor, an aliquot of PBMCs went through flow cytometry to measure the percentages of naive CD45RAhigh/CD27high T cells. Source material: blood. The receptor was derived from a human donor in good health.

The sequenced DNA is TGCAGTGCCCAGCAGGGTGGTGAAAAACTGTTTTTT. Its amino acids are CSAQQGGEKLFF. The chain couples TRBV20-1 to TRBJ1-4; the D gene is perhaps TRBD1, from 5 matching bases. From cysteine to phenylalanine, the CDR3 is 12 amino acids long. Only CDR3 DNA remains: 36 bases, in frame from the first base. V is cut by 6 bases and J by 7 bases, and the space between the germline ends is 12 bases. CDR1 and CDR2 (DFQATT, SNEGSKA) derive from the germline V gene (reference sequence).